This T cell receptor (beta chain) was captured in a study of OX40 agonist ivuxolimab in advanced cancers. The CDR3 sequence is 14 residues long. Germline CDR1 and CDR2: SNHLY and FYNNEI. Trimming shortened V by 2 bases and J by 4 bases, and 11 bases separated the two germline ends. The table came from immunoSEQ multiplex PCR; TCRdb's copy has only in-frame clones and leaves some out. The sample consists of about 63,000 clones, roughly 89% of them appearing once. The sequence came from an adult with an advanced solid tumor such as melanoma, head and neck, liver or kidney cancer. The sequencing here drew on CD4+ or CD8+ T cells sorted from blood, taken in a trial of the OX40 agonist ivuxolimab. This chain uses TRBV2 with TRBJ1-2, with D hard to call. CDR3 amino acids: CASSEMVGGYGYTF. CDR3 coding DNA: TGTGCCAGCAGTGAAATGGTGGGAGGCTATGGCTACACCTTC. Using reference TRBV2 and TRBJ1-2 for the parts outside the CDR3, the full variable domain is EPEVTQTPSHQVTQMGQEVILRCVPISNHLYFYWYRQILGQKVEFLVSFYNNEISEKSEIFDDQFSVERPDGSNFTLKIRSTKLEDSAMYFCASSEMVGGYGYTFGSGTRLTVV.